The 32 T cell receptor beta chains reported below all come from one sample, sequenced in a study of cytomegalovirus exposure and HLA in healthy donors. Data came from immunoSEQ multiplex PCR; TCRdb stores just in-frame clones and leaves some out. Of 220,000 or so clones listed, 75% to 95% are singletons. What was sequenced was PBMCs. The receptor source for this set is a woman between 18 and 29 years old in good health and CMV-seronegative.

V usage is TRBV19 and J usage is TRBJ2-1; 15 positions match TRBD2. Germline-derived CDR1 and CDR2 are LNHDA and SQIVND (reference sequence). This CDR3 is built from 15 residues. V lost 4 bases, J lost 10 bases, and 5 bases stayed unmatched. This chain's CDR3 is CASSKGLAGGGEQFF. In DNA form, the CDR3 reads TGTGCCAGTAGTAAGGGACTAGCGGGAGGAGGGGAGCAGTTCTTC.

The CDR3 DNA reads as TGTGCCAGCAGTTCCGGACAGGGGGTCGATAAAGTTGGCTACACCTTC. This codes for CASSSGQGVDKVGYTF. The chain has TRBV6-4 and TRBJ1-2, with 10 bases fitting TRBD1. CDR3 size: 16 residues. The trim removed 5 bases at V and 7 bases at J, leaving 13 bases unmatched. Germline CDR1 and CDR2: MRHNA and SNTAGT.

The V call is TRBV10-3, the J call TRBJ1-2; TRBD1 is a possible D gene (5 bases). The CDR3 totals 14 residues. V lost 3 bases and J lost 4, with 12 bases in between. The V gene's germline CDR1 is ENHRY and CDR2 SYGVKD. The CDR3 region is CAISDKRDFYGYTF. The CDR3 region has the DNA TGTGCCATCAGTGACAAAAGGGACTTCTATGGCTACACCTTC.

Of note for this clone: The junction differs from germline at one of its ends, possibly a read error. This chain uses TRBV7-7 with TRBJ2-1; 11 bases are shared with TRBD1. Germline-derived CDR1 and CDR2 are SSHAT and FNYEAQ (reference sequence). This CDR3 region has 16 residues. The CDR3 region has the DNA TGTGCTAGCAGCATCGGGACAGGGGGTTCCTACAATGAGCAGTTCTTC. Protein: CASSIGTGGSYNEQFF. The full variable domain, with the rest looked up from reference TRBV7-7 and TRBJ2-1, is GAGVSQSPRYKVTKRGQDVTLRCDPISSHATLYWYQQALGQGPEFLTYFNYEAQPDKSGLPSDRFSAERPEGSISTLTIQRTEQRDSAMYRCASSIGTGGSYNEQFFGPGTRLTVL.

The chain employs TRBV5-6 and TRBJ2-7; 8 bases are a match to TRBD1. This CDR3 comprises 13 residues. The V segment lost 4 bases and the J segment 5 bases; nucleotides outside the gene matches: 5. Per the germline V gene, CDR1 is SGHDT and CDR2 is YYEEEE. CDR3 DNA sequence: TGTGCCAGCAGCCCCAGGGGGCGCCACGAGCAGTACTTC. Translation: CASSPRGRHEQYF.

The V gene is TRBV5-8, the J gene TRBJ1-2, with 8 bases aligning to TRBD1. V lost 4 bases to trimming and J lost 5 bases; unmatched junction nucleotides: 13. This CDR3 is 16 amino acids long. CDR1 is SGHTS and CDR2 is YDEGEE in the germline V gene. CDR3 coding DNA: TGTGCCAGCAGCATAGCCGACAGGGGCCTGGAATATGGCTACACCTTC. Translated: CASSIADRGLEYGYTF.

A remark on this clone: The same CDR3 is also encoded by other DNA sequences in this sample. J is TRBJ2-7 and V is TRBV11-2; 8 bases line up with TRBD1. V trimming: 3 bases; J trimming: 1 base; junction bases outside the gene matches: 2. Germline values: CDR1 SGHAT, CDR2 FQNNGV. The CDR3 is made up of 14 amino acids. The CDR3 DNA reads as TGTGCCAGCAGCTTGGGGACAGGATCCTACGAGCAGTACTTC. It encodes CASSLGTGSYEQYF.

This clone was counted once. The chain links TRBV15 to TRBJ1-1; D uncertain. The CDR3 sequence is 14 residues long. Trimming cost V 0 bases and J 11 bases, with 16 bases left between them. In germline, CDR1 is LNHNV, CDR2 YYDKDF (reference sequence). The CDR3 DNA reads TGTGCCACCAGCAGAGATCTTGCCCAGAGAGGGGCTTTCTTT. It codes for CATSRDLAQRGAFF. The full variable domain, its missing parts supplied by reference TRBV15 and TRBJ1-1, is DAMVIQNPRYQVTQFGKPVTLSCSQTLNHNVMYWYQQKSSQAPKLLFHYYDKDFNNEADTPDNFQSRRPNTSFCFLDIRSPGLGDTAMYLCATSRDLAQRGAFFGQGTRLTVV.

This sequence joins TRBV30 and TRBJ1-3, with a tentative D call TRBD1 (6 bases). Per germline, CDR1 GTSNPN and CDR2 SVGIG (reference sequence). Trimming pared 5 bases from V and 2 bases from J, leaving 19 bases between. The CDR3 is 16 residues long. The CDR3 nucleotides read TGTGCCTGGTCCGCTTATTCTACAGGGACTGGAAACACCATATATTTT. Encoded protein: CAWSAYSTGTGNTIYF.

CDR3 sequence reads: CASSTNQGAEQFF. For the CDR3, the DNA is TGTGCCAGCAGTACCAATCAGGGGGCTGAGCAGTTCTTC. The V gene is TRBV27, the J gene TRBJ2-1; TRBD1 matches at 8 bases. V was pared by 5 bases and J by 9 bases, with 6 bases of the junction left unmatched. The CDR3 runs 13 residues. Germline V lookup: CDR1 MNHEY, CDR2 SMNVEV (reference sequence).

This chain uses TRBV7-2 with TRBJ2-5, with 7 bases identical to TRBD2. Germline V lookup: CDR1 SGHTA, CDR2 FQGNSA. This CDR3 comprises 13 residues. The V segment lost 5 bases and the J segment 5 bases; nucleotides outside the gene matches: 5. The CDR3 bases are TGTGCCAGCAGCCGGGCCGGGAGGGAGACCCAGTACTTC. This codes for CASSRAGRETQYF.

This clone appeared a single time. CDR3 region: CASSFPGLAGERQETQYF. CDR3 nucleotides: TGCGCCAGCAGCTTTCCCGGACTAGCGGGAGAAAGGCAAGAGACCCAGTACTTC. J is TRBJ2-5 and V is TRBV5-1, with 13 nucleotides matching TRBD2. The CDR3 spans 18 residues. Unmatched junction bases numbered 9, after V lost 2 bases and J lost 2 bases. Per germline, CDR1 SGHRS and CDR2 YFSETQ.

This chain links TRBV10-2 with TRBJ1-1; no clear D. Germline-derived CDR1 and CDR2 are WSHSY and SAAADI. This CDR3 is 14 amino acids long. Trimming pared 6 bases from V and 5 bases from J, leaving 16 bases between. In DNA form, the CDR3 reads TGCGCCAGCAGCCCGGACTATGGGCGGACTGAAGCTTTCTTT. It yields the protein CASSPDYGRTEAFF.

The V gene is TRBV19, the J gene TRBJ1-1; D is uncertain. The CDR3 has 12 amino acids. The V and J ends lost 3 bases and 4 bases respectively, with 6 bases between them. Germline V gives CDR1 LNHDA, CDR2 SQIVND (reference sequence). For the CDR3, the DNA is TGTGCCAGTAGTATGCTCGGCACTGAAGCTTTCTTT. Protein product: CASSMLGTEAFF.

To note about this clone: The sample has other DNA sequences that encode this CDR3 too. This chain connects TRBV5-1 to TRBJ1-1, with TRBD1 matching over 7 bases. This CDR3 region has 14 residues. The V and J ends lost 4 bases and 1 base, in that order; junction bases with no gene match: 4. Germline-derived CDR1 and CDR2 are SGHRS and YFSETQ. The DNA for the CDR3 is TGCGCCAGCAGCCCGGGACAGCGGAACACTGAAGCTTTCTTT. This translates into CASSPGQRNTEAFF.

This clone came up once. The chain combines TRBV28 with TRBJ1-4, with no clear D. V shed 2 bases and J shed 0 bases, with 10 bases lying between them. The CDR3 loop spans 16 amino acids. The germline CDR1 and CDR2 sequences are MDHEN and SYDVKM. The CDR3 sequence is CASSLGRMATNEKLFF. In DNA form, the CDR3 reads TGTGCCAGCAGTTTAGGCAGGATGGCAACTAATGAAAAACTGTTTTTT.

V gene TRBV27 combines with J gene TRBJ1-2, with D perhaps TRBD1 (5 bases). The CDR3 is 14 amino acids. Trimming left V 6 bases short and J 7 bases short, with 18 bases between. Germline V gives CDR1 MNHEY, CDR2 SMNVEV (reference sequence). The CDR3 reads CASSPSRDSGGYTF. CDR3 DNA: TGTGCCAGCAGCCCTAGTAGGGACTCTGGTGGCTACACCTTC.

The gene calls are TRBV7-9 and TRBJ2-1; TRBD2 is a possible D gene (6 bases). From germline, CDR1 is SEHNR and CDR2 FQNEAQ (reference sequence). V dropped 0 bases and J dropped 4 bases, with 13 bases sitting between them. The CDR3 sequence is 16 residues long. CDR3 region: CASSLAPGVGYNEQFF. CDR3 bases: TGTGCCAGCAGCTTAGCTCCGGGGGTTGGGTACAATGAGCAGTTCTTC.

The CDR3 sequence is CASEGLAGYNEQFF. The CDR3, as DNA: TGCGCCAGCGAAGGACTAGCGGGTTACAATGAGCAGTTCTTC. The gene calls are TRBV4-1 and TRBJ2-1; 11 bases fit TRBD2. Germline assignment: CDR1 MGHRA and CDR2 YSYEKL. The length of the CDR3 is 14 residues. V lost 8 bases, J lost 4 bases, and 4 bases stayed unmatched.

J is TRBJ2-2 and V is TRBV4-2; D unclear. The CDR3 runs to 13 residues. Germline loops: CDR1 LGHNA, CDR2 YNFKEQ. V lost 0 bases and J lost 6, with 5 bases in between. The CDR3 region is CASSQEAAGELFF. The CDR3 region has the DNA TGTGCCAGCAGCCAAGAGGCGGCCGGGGAGCTGTTTTTT.

The CDR3 DNA is TGTGCCAGCAGCCAGGTGCAGTTGGTGAATGAAAAACTGTTTTTT. Protein product: CASSQVQLVNEKLFF. The V gene is TRBV2, the J gene TRBJ1-4; D unclear. CDR3 size: 15 residues. V lost 6 bases, J lost 5 bases, and 16 bases lay in between. Germline V gene sequence: CDR1 SNHLY, CDR2 FYNNEI.

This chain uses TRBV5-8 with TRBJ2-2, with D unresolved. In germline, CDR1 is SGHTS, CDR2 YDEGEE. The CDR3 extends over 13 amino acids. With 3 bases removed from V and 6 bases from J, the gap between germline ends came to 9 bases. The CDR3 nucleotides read TGTGCCAGCAGCTCCCGAGTAGCCGGGGAGCTGTTTTTT. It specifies CASSSRVAGELFF.

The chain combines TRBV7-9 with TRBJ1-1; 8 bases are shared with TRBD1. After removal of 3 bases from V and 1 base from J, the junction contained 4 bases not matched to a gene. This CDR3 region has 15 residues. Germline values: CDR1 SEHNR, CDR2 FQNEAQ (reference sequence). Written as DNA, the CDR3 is TGTGCCAGCAGCTTGGCAGGGGGCCCGAACACTGAAGCTTTCTTT. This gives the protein CASSLAGGPNTEAFF.

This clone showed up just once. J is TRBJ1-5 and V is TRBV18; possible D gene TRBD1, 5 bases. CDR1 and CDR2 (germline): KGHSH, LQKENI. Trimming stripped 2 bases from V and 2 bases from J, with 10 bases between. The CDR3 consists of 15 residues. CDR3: CASSPTGSGNQPQHF. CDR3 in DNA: TGTGCCAGCTCACCAACAGGAAGTGGCAATCAGCCCCAGCATTTT.

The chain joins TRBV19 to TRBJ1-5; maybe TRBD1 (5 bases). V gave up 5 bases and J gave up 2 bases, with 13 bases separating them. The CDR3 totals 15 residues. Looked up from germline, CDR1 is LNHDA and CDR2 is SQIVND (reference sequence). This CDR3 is CASSETGGGNQPQHF. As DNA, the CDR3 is TGTGCCAGTAGTGAGACGGGAGGGGGCAATCAGCCCCAGCATTTT.

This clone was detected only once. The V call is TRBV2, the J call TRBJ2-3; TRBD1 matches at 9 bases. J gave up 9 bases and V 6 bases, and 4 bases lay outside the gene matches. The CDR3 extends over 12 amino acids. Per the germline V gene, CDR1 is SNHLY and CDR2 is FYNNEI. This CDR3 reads CASRLGQGTQYF. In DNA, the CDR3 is TGTGCCAGCAGACTAGGACAGGGGACGCAGTATTTT.

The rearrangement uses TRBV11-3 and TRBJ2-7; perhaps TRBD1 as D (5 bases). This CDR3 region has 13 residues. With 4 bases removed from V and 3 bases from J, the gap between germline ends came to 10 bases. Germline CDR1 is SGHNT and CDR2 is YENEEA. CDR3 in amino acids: CASSSHDSYEQYF. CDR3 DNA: TGTGCCAGCAGCTCACACGACAGCTACGAGCAGTACTTC.

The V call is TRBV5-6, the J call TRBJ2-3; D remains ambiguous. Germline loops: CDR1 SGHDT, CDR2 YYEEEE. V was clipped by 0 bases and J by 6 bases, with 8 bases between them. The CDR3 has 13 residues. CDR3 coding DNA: TGTGCCAGCAGCTTGGTTGCCGAGGATACGCAGTATTTT. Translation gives CASSLVAEDTQYF.

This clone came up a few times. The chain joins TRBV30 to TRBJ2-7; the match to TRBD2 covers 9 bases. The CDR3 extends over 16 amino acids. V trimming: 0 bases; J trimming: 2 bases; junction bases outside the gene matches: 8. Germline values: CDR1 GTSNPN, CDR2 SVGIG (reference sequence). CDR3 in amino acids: CAWSVRRSGRTYEQYF. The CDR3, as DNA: TGTGCCTGGAGTGTACGGCGAAGCGGGAGGACCTACGAGCAGTACTTC.

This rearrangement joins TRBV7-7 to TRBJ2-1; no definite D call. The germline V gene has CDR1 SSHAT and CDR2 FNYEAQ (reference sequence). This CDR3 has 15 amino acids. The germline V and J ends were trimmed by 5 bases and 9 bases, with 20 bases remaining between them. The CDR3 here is CASSLRFDSAAEQFF. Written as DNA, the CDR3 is TGTGCCAGCAGCCTCCGATTTGACTCGGCGGCTGAGCAGTTCTTC.

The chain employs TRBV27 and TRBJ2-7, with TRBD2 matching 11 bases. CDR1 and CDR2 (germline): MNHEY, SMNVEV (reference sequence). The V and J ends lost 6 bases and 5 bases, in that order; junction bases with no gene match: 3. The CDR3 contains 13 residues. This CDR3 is CASRIAGGNEQYF. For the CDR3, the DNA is TGTGCCAGCAGAATAGCGGGAGGGAACGAGCAGTACTTC.

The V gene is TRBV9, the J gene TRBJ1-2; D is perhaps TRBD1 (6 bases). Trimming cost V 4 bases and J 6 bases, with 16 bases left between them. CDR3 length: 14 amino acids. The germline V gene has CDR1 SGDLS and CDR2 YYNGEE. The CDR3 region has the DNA TGTGCCAGCAGCCCTCAGGACAGCAACCATGGCTACACCTTC. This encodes CASSPQDSNHGYTF. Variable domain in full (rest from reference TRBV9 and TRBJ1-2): DSGVTQTPKHLITATGQRVTLRCSPRSGDLSVYWYQQSLDQGLQFLIQYYNGEERAKGNILERFSAQQFPDLHSELNLSSLELGDSALYFCASSPQDSNHGYTFGSGTRLTVV.